This T cell receptor beta chain is drawn from a study of patients and donors after allogeneic stem cell transplantation. J lost 1 base, V lost 4 bases, and 12 bases had no gene match. Germline CDR1 reads SGHRS; CDR2 reads YFSETQ. This CDR3 spans 17 amino acids. Only a few counts were recorded for this clonotype. TCRdb re-derived calls from the RT-PCR reads in MiXCR, one entry per CDR3 protein. The table lists just over 55,000 distinct CDR3 sequences, more than 10% of them singletons. This chain links TRBV5-1 with TRBJ2-3; 7 bases fit TRBD1. The sample comprised blood, either unsorted or a sorted T cell fraction (not recorded which). The receptor's source is a human donor who was either an allogeneic HSCT recipient or a stem cell or donor lymphocyte infusion donor (not recorded which). It is not recorded whose cells these are; they may come from a transplant donor. CDR3 in DNA: TGCGCCAGCAGCGACGGGACAGTGGGTAGCGGCACAGATACGCAGTATTTT. Protein: CASSDGTVGSGTDTQYF.